The 28 T cell receptor beta chains below come from one sample, sequenced in a study of breast tumors, draining lymph nodes, adjacent tissues (TCRdb year 2016). The axillary draining lymph nodes of breast cancer patients were the source of the lymph node samples. The method behind the library was multiplex PCR. For sequencing, an Illumina HiSeq 2000 was employed. Through fastp at Q25 and MiXCR, TCRdb rebuilt clones from the public reads, retaining in-frame beta chains. Rows with a matching CDR3 protein are joined into one entry that keeps the most common DNA and genes. The sample profile shows approximately 100,000 distinct CDR3 sequences; about 20% of them were found once. The biggest ten clones account for approximately 1.2% of the sample. The sample taken for sequencing was axillary lymph node tissue. These receptors were collected from a female donor with breast cancer. Some clones in this sample may be carry-over from other donors' samples.

This clonotype was counted ten times or more. The chain employs TRBV7-8 and TRBJ2-7; D gene uncertain. The V and J ends lost 5 bases and 7 bases respectively, with 12 bases between them. The CDR3 is 12 amino acids. CDR1 is SGHVS, CDR2 FQNEAQ, per germline. CDR3 protein: CASSANGWEQYF. The CDR3, as DNA: TGTGCCAGCAGCGCCAACGGGTGGGAGCAGTACTTC.

With regard to this clonotype: A much larger clone sits a single nucleotide away, making a read error possible. The V call is TRBV7-9, the J call TRBJ2-1; D gene uncertain. The CDR3 length is 14 residues. CDR1 SEHNR and CDR2 FQNEAQ come from the germline V gene (reference sequence). CDR3 bases: TGTGCCAGCAGCTTAGCCCCAGGCGACAATGGGCAGTTCTTC. As protein: CASSLAPGDNGQFF. The variable domain in full, with the rest retrieved from reference TRBV7-9 and TRBJ2-1, is DTGVSQNPRHKITKRGQNVTFRCDPISEHNRLYWYRQTLGQGPEFLTYFQNEAQLEKSRLLSDRFSAERPKGSFSTLEIQRTEQGDSAMYLCASSLAPGDNGQFFGPGTRLTVL.

In this sample, this clonotype turned up many times. The genes are TRBV5-8 and TRBJ1-2; D ambiguous. The germline gives CDR1 SGHTS, CDR2 YDEGEE. The CDR3 has 14 residues. V was trimmed by 3 bases and J by 8 bases, leaving 17 bases between them. The chain's CDR3 is CASSSVQTPGGYTF. The CDR3 DNA follows: TGTGCCAGCAGCTCAGTCCAAACGCCGGGGGGCTACACCTTC.

Remarks on this clonotype: A much larger clone differs from this one at a single base, so this may be a read error. The CDR3 end shows no conserved phenylalanine or tryptophan, and so a read error is likely. This chain links TRBV29-1 with TRBJ2-5; TRBD1 is a possible D gene (5 bases). Trimming took 7 bases from V and 5 from J, leaving 14 bases between them. The CDR3 consists of 12 residues. Germline CDR1 is SQVTM and CDR2 is ANQGSEA. CDR3 DNA sequence: TGCAGCGGAGACAGCTCCGGCGAGACCCAGTACCTC. This codes for CSGDSSGETQYL.

This clonotype was seen many times. This sequence joins TRBV5-1 and TRBJ2-1, with 11 nucleotides matching TRBD2. The CDR3 extends over 13 amino acids. Trimming cost V 4 bases and J 16 bases; bases outside gene matches: 10. CDR1 is SGHRS and CDR2 is YFSETQ in the germline V gene. CDR3 in amino acids: CASSLAPTSGNFF. Here the CDR3 DNA reads TGCGCCAGCAGCCTCGCCCCGACTAGCGGGAATTTCTTC. Full variable domain (outside the CDR3, taken from reference TRBV5-1 and TRBJ2-1): KAGVTQTPRYLIKTRGQQVTLSCSPISGHRSVSWYQQTPGQGLQFLFEYFSETQRNKGNFPGRFSGRQFSNSRSEMNVSTLELGDSALYLCASSLAPTSGNFFGPGTRLTVL.

This clonotype was picked up many times. This chain connects TRBV29-1 to TRBJ1-2; 8 bases are a match to TRBD1. CDR1 SQVTM and CDR2 ANQGSEA come from the germline V gene. The CDR3 length is 14 residues. J gave up 4 bases and V 5 bases, and 9 bases lay outside the gene matches. The CDR3 spells CSVFRDRIPYGYTF. Here the CDR3 DNA reads TGCAGCGTTTTCCGGGACAGGATACCCTATGGCTACACCTTC.

Many counts were recorded for this clonotype. The rearrangement links TRBV9 to TRBJ1-5; D possibly corresponds to TRBD1 (5 bases). The germline V gene encodes CDR1 SGDLS and CDR2 YYNGEE. There are 17 residues in the CDR3. V was pared by 0 bases and J by 4 bases, with 17 bases between. CDR3 coding DNA: TGTGCCAGCAGCGTAGGCACAGGTGGGAACAGGAATCAGCCCCAGCATTTT. This sequence encodes CASSVGTGGNRNQPQHF.

This clonotype was found many times. The chain combines TRBV4-1 with TRBJ2-3, with D possibly matching TRBD2 (7 bases). Germline V gene data show CDR1 as MGHRA and CDR2 as YSYEKL. V was pared by 6 bases and J by 5 bases, with 15 bases between. The CDR3 is 14 residues long. The CDR3 nucleotides are TGCGCCAGCAGGGCTAGCGGAGGGGGAGATACGCAGTATTTT. As protein: CASRASGGGDTQYF.

For this clonotype: Mismatch with germline at one junction end may stem from a read error. The rearrangement joins TRBV20-1 to TRBJ1-6; D call uncertain. The germline V gene has CDR1 DFQATT and CDR2 SNEGSKA (reference sequence). This CDR3 spans 15 amino acids. CDR3 protein: CGARVRGTYNSPLHF. Written as DNA, the CDR3 is TGCGGTGCTAGAGTACGAGGGACCTATAATTCACCCCTCCACTTT.

In this sample, this clonotype turned up a few times. The CDR3 coding sequence is TGTGCCAGCAGTTTGTCCAGGGAGGCCGGGGAGCTGTTTTTT. This encodes CASSLSREAGELFF. V usage is TRBV12-3 or TRBV12-4 and J usage is TRBJ2-2, with D tentatively TRBD2 (6 bases). Between the trimmed V and J ends, which lost 3 bases and 6 bases, there was a span of 11 bases. The CDR3 is made up of 14 amino acids.

The J gene is TRBJ1-2, the V gene TRBV28; D uncertain. This CDR3 region has 13 residues. In germline, CDR1 is MDHEN, CDR2 SYDVKM. V dropped 2 bases and J dropped 8 bases, with 12 bases sitting between them. The CDR3 is CASSLPLYRGYTF. For the CDR3, the DNA is TGTGCCAGCAGTTTACCCCTGTATCGGGGCTACACCTTC.

This clonotype showed up many times. The chain recombines TRBV5-8 with TRBJ1-5; a weak D match, TRBD1 (6 bases). CDR3 length: 17 residues. With 2 bases removed from V and 1 base from J, the gap between germline ends came to 16 bases. CDR1 and CDR2 from the germline V gene are SGHTS and YDEGEE. The CDR3 DNA reads TGTGCCAGCAGCTTAGGGTCGGGACATACGAGCAATCAGCCCCAGCATTTT. Translated: CASSLGSGHTSNQPQHF.

This clonotype occurred a few times. One junction end disagrees with the germline gene, perhaps due to a read error. CDR3 DNA: TGTGCCAGCAGTTTCCGCCCGGGGGTTAGCTCTGGAAACACCGTATATTTT. Translated, it gives CASSFRPGVSSGNTVYF. J is TRBJ1-3 and V is TRBV2; the D gene is possibly TRBD1 (5 bases). This CDR3 region has 17 residues. CDR1 is SNHLY and CDR2 is FYNNEI in the germline V gene.

This clonotype was detected ten times or more. This chain links TRBV30 with TRBJ2-1; no clear D gene. Germline V lookup: CDR1 GTSNPN, CDR2 SVGIG (reference sequence). Trimming shortened V by 2 bases and J by 3 bases, and 8 bases separated the two germline ends. The CDR3 has 13 amino acids. The CDR3 loop is CAWSRYSYNEQFF. The CDR3 coding sequence is TGTGCCTGGAGTCGTTACAGCTACAATGAGCAGTTCTTC.

V and J are TRBV19 and TRBJ2-4, with D hard to call. The CDR3 runs to 16 residues. Between the trimmed V and J ends, which lost 6 bases and 0 bases, there was a span of 15 bases. Per germline, CDR1 LNHDA and CDR2 SQIVND (reference sequence). The CDR3 region is CASSISDRLAKNIQYF. DNA for the CDR3: TGTGCCAGTAGCATCTCGGACCGTCTAGCCAAAAACATTCAGTACTTC. Variable domain in full (rest from reference TRBV19 and TRBJ2-4): DGGITQSPKYLFRKEGQNVTLSCEQNLNHDAMYWYRQDPGQGLRLIYYSQIVNDFQKGDIAEGYSVSREKKESFPLTVTSAQKNPTAFYLCASSISDRLAKNIQYFGAGTRLSVL.

Notes on this clonotype: At one end the junction does not follow the germline gene, possibly because of a read error. V and J are TRBV18 and TRBJ1-6, with 7 bases lining up with TRBD1. Germline loops: CDR1 KGHSH, CDR2 LQKENI. The CDR3 consists of 14 residues. The CDR3 region is CASSLRDRDSPLHF. Written as DNA, the CDR3 is TGTGCCAGCTCACTGAGGGACAGAGATTCCCCCCTCCACTTT.

The sample holds many counts of this clonotype. The V call is TRBV7-9, the J call TRBJ1-4, with D unclear. Germline V gene sequence: CDR1 SEHNR, CDR2 FQNEAQ (reference sequence). V shed 1 base and J shed 5 bases, with 23 bases lying between them. The CDR3 totals 19 residues. CDR3 in DNA: TGTGCCAGCAGCTTAGGAACCCTCCTAGGCCGGCAGAGGAATGAAAAACTGTTTTTT. Translation gives CASSLGTLLGRQRNEKLFF.

Many counts were recorded for this clonotype. The chain uses TRBV9 and TRBJ2-1; TRBD2 matches 10 bases. The germline V gene encodes CDR1 SGDLS and CDR2 YYNGEE. J gave up 4 bases and V 3 bases, and 4 bases lay outside the gene matches. The CDR3 runs to 15 residues. The CDR3 DNA sequence: TGTGCCAGCAGCGCACAGCGGGGGGGGTACAATGAGCAGTTCTTC. Protein: CASSAQRGGYNEQFF.

This clonotype has ten or more counts. This chain joins TRBV4-1 and TRBJ2-1, with D perhaps matching TRBD1 or TRBD2 (5 bases each). Per the germline V gene, CDR1 is MGHRA and CDR2 is YSYEKL. The ends were cut back, 0 bases at V and 2 bases at J, with 11 bases in the middle. The CDR3 extends over 16 amino acids. CDR3 protein: CASSQDLREPYNEQFF. As DNA, the CDR3 is TGCGCCAGCAGCCAAGATCTCAGGGAGCCCTACAATGAGCAGTTCTTC.

The chain links TRBV25-1 to TRBJ1-1; D call uncertain. V was cut by 3 bases and J by 2 bases, with 7 bases left in between. The germline CDR1 and CDR2 sequences are MGHDK and SYGVNS. The CDR3 is 13 residues long. The CDR3 nucleotides are TGTGCCAGCAGTGACACGATAAACACTGAAGCTTTCTTT. Translation gives CASSDTINTEAFF.

This clonotype has ten or more counts. The V gene is TRBV19, the J gene TRBJ2-7; no clear D gene. Germline V gene sequence: CDR1 LNHDA, CDR2 SQIVND (reference sequence). CDR3 length equals 16 residues. Deletions cut 4 bases from V and 2 bases from J, with 18 bases between. DNA for the CDR3: TGTGCCAGTAGTAGAAAAACCGGTCCAAAAACCTACGAGCAGTACTTC. Translating gives CASSRKTGPKTYEQYF.

This clonotype was observed at least ten times. The CDR3 region is CSARDPGRHPNYGYTF. The CDR3 bases are TGCAGTGCTAGAGATCCCGGCAGACACCCTAACTATGGCTACACCTTC. The chain employs TRBV20-1 and TRBJ1-2; no definite D call. The CDR3 consists of 16 residues. Trimming shortened V by 0 bases and J by 0 bases, and 14 bases separated the two germline ends. Germline V gives CDR1 DFQATT, CDR2 SNEGSKA (reference sequence).

In this sample, this clonotype turned up many times. The chain recombines TRBV7-6 with TRBJ2-7; 9 nucleotides align to TRBD2. The CDR3 totals 15 residues. The V and J ends lost 4 bases and 6 bases, in that order; junction bases with no gene match: 10. CDR1 SGHVS and CDR2 FNYEAQ come from the germline V gene. For the CDR3, the DNA is TGTGCCAGCAGCTCACCCCTGGCGGGGGGGGGCGAGCAGTACTTC. Translated, it gives CASSSPLAGGGEQYF.

This clonotype was detected many times. This sequence joins TRBV5-1 and TRBJ1-5, with TRBD1 as a possible D gene (6 bases). Germline-derived CDR1 and CDR2 are SGHRS and YFSETQ. Between the trimmed V and J ends, which lost 2 bases and 4 bases, there was a span of 28 bases. CDR3 length: 20 amino acids. CDR3 amino acids: CASSFHPIYRDYDQNQPQHF. The CDR3 nucleotides read TGCGCCAGCAGCTTCCACCCAATATACAGGGACTACGACCAAAATCAGCCCCAGCATTTT.

In regard to this clonotype: A much larger clone differs by one base, so this may be a read error. DNA for the CDR3: TGCGCCAGCGGCCAAGAGGGACTAGCGGGATCTTACAATGAGCAGTTCTTC. Amino acids: CASGQEGLAGSYNEQFF. The rearrangement joins TRBV4-1 to TRBJ2-1; TRBD2 agrees at 13 bases. Germline CDR1 MGHRA, CDR2 YSYEKL. This CDR3 contains 17 residues.

There are many counts of this clonotype. The chain joins TRBV6-2 or TRBV6-3 to TRBJ2-2; no firm D call. V shed 0 bases and J shed 1 base, with 15 bases lying between them. This CDR3 is 18 amino acids long. The germline gives CDR1 MNHEY, CDR2 SVGEGT. In DNA form, the CDR3 reads TGTGCCAGCAGTTACTCCACCACCCCCAGATTGAACACCGGGGAGCTGTTTTTT. Protein: CASSYSTTPRLNTGELFF.

In its sample, this clonotype was seen many times. The chain joins TRBV2 to TRBJ1-4; no clear D gene. CDR3 length equals 14 residues. Trimming cost V 8 bases and J 6 bases, with 16 bases left between them. Germline V gives CDR1 SNHLY, CDR2 FYNNEI. CDR3 nucleotide sequence: TGTGCCAGCCGAACGGCCTCCCTGGATGAAAAACTGTTTTTT. As protein: CASRTASLDEKLFF.

Ten or more counts support this clonotype. The genes are TRBV12-3 or TRBV12-4 and TRBJ2-1, with 11 bases fitting TRBD1. With 6 bases clipped from V and 4 bases from J, the junction kept 11 bases outside the gene matches. This CDR3 contains 17 residues. CDR3 coding DNA: TGTGCCAGCAGGGGATTCGGGACAGGGGGGGCTTACAATGAGCAGTTCTTC. As protein: CASRGFGTGGAYNEQFF.